Given below is one T cell receptor (beta chain) in context. The sample comes from a study of blood T cell repertoires in COVID-19. On the study more broadly: T cells, B-cell-depleted T cells, or PBMCs provided the cDNA or gDNA that served as material.

Profiling relied on immunoSEQ multiplex PCR, and the TCRdb table lists in-frame clones only, not all of them. The sample has under 250,000 clones, approximately 84% seen once; the top ten hold approximately 8.1%. Germline V gene data show CDR1 as SGHNT and CDR2 as YYREEE (reference sequence). Trimming stripped 4 bases from V and 1 base from J, with 18 bases between. The CDR3 has 17 residues. This sequence joins TRBV5-4 and TRBJ2-1, with D possibly matching TRBD1 (6 bases). Sequencing input: peripheral blood. This TCR came from a woman aged 45-65 years with active or convalescent COVID-19. In DNA form, the CDR3 reads TGTGCCAGCAGCCCGGATTTTTACCAGGGGTCCTACAATGAGCAGTTCTTC. Translated, it gives CASSPDFYQGSYNEQFF.